This T cell receptor beta chain was observed in a study of CD8+ T cells in alopecia areata. Study context: Patients in the treated group were given tofacitinib by mouth, 5 to 10 mg twice a day. Study-wide findings and caveats: The presence of one nonresponder keeps the tie between baseline CD8+ expansion and response uncertain. Clonality was higher in lesional than normal scalp, especially in alopecia totalis/universalis. Among the top 100, expanded CD8+ clones were significantly decreased by tofacitinib, as was scalp clonality.

The CDR3 has 15 residues. V lost 5 bases, J lost 1 base, and 15 bases lay in between. The V gene's germline CDR1 is SEHNR and CDR2 FQNEAQ (reference sequence). Investigators isolated RNA and reverse transcribed it into cDNA to act as the sequencing template. TCRdb's table, derived via immunoSEQ multiplex PCR, lists solely in-frame clones and lacks some. The sample lists 110,000 to 150,000 clones, 45% to 60% seen once, with approximately 15% in the top ten. Concerning this clone: Antigen specificity is unknown.

Treatment meaning: oral pan-JAK inhibitor, 5-10 mg twice daily. Here the sequenced sample was CD8+ T cells sorted from blood, taken at week 4, from a patient treated with tofacitinib. V usage is TRBV7-9 and J usage is TRBJ2-7; a possible D gene is TRBD2 (6 bases). This receptor was identified in a human donor with alopecia areata. In DNA form, the CDR3 reads TGTGCCAGCAGCCTTTTCGAGGAGGGTTCCTACGAGCAGTACTTC. It translates to CASSLFEEGSYEQYF.